This T cell receptor beta chain originates from a study of T cell responses to AZD1222 COVID-19 vaccine. There are 14 residues in the CDR3. V shed 0 bases and J shed 0 bases, with 6 bases lying between them. From germline, CDR1 is LGHNA and CDR2 YNFKEQ. Concerning this clone itself: Its antigen is as yet unknown.

General observations from the study: Rises in breadth and depth of Spike-specific TCRs came after two AZD1222 doses. Just six people given AZD1222 tested seropositive at baseline. Clonal diversity may have been underestimated, and the donors were mostly white British, with more females than males.

TCRdb keeps only in-frame clones here, not all; method: immunoSEQ multiplex PCR. This sample yields about 86,000 clones, of which around 90% are seen a single time; about 3% belongs to the top ten. The sample was peripheral blood, taken on day 0 of AZD1222 vaccination. J is TRBJ2-7 and V is TRBV4-2; D is unclear. The sequence came from an adult in good health. CDR3 sequence: CASSQDGYSYEQYF. CDR3 bases: TGTGCCAGCAGCCAAGACGGATACTCCTACGAGCAGTACTTC.